This T cell receptor beta chain was identified in a study of neurological immune-mediated disorders. General study points: Private repertoires in all groups were suggested, as expanded clones shared no CDR3 amino acid sequences across subjects. Expansion of TCR clones was greatest in HTLV-1-associated myelopathy and smallest in multiple sclerosis, where it fell below that of healthy controls.

CDR1 is SGHTA, CDR2 FQGNSA, per germline. With 0 bases removed from V and 5 bases from J, the gap between germline ends came to 13 bases. This CDR3 has 15 residues. Unsorted libraries were generated from 2 million PBMCs. These cells had been stored in RNAlater at -80 C. This clonotype is deemed medium-sized. Antigen unknown. The method for making cDNA was 5'RACE, and it used 10-nucleotide random UMIs. From the 5' RACE reads, TCRdb called clonotypes with MiXCR, one entry per CDR3 protein. Counted here are about 30,000 distinct CDR3 sequences, around 10% occurring once; the ten biggest clones make up about 5.3%.

The TCR originated in a woman aged 55-70 years in good health. The chain carries TRBV7-2 and TRBJ1-1, with a possible D match to TRBD1 (6 bases). Sequences were obtained from PBMCs. DNA for the CDR3: TGTGCCAGCAGCTTAGCCGGGGGGCAACTGACTGAAGCTTTCTTT. Translated, it gives CASSLAGGQLTEAFF.